This entry concerns a single T cell receptor (beta chain). This entry comes from a study of blood T cell repertoires in COVID-19. Study context: Collection of acute and convalescent COVID-19 samples took place in the United States, Italy and Spain. Sample material is recorded as cDNA or gDNA derived from T cells, B-cell-depleted T cells, or PBMCs.

CDR1 is SGHRS and CDR2 is YFSETQ in the germline V gene. The length of the CDR3 is 17 residues. The ends were cut back, 0 bases at V and 2 bases at J, with 17 bases in the middle. In the original analysis: Estimation of nucleated cell counts was performed using reference gene primer amplification. Here immunoSEQ multiplex PCR was the method, and the copy in TCRdb shows in-frame clones only, minus some. The D gene and trimming were derived from the DNA, and the V and J assignments and clone size from that table. The data hold some 180,000 clones, with around 87% observed a single time. What was sequenced was peripheral blood. V and J are TRBV5-1 and TRBJ2-5; D unclear. This receptor was taken from a man in his fifties with acute or convalescent COVID-19. CDR3 amino acids: CASSLGTQSLFQETQYF. The CDR3 region has the DNA TGCGCCAGCAGCTTGGGAACACAATCCTTGTTTCAAGAGACCCAGTACTTC.